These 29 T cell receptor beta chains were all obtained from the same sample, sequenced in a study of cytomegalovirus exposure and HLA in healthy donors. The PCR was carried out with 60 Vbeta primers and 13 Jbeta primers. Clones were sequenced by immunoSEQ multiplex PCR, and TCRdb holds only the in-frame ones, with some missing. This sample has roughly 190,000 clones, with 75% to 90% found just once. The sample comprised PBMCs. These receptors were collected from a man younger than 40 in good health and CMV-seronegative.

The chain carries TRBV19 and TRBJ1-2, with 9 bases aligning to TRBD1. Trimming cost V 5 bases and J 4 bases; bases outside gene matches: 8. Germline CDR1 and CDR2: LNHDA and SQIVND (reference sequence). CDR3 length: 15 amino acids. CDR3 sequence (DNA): TGTGCCAGTAGTCCCGGGACAGGGTTTTTCTATGGCTACACCTTC. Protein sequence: CASSPGTGFFYGYTF.

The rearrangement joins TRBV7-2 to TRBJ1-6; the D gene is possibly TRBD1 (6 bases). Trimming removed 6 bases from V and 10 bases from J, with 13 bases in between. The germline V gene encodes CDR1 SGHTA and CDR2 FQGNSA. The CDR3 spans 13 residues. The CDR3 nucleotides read TGTGCCAGCAGACCAACCCAGGGGTCACCCCTCCACTTT. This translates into CASRPTQGSPLHF.

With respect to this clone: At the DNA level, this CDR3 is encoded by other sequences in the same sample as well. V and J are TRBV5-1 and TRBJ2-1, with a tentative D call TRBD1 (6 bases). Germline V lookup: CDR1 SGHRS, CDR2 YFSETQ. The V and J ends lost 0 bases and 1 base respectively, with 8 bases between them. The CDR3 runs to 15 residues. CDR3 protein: CASSLGQASYNEQFF. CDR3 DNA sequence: TGCGCCAGCAGCTTGGGACAGGCTTCCTACAATGAGCAGTTCTTC. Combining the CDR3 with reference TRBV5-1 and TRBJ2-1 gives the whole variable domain KAGVTQTPRYLIKTRGQQVTLSCSPISGHRSVSWYQQTPGQGLQFLFEYFSETQRNKGNFPGRFSGRQFSNSRSEMNVSTLELGDSALYLCASSLGQASYNEQFFGPGTRLTVL.

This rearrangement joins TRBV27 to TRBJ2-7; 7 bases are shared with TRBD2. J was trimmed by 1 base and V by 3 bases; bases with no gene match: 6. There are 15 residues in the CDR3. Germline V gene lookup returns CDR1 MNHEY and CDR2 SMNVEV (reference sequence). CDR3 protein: CASSLRGGPSYEQYF. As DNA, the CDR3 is TGTGCCAGCAGTTTGAGGGGAGGGCCTTCCTACGAGCAGTACTTC.

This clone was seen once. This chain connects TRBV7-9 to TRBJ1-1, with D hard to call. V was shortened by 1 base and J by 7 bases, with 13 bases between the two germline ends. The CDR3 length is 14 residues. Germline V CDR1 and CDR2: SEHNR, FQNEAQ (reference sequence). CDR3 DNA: TGTGCCAGCAGCTTAGGGACGGGGATGTTTGAAGCTTTCTTT. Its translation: CASSLGTGMFEAFF.

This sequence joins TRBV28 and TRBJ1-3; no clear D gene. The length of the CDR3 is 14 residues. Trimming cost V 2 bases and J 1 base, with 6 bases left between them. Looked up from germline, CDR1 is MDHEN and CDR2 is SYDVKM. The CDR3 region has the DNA TGTGCCAGCAGTTTACCGGGGTCTGGAAACACCATATATTTT. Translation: CASSLPGSGNTIYF. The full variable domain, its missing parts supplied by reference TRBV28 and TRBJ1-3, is DVKVTQSSRYLVKRTGEKVFLECVQDMDHENMFWYRQDPGLGLRLIYFSYDVKMKEKGDIPEGYSVSREKKERFSLILESASTNQTSMYLCASSLPGSGNTIYFGEGSWLTVV.

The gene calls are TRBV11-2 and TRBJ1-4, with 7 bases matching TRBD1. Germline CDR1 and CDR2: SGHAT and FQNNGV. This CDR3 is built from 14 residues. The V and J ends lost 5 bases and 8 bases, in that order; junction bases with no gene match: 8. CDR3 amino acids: CASSNLGTDEKLFF. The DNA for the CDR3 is TGTGCCAGCAGCAACCTCGGGACAGACGAAAAACTGTTTTTT.

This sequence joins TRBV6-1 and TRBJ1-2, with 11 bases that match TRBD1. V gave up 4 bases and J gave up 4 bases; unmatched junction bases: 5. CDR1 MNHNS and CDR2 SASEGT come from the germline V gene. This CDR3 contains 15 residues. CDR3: CASSGDRGVRYGYTF. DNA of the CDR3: TGTGCCAGCAGTGGGGACAGGGGGGTTCGCTATGGCTACACCTTC.

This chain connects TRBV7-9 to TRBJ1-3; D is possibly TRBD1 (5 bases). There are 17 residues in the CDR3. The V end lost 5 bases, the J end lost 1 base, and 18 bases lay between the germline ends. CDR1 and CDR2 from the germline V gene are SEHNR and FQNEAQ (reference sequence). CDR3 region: CASSQFQLRQSGNTIYF. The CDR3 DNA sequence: TGTGCCAGCAGCCAATTCCAACTAAGACAGTCTGGAAACACCATATATTTT.

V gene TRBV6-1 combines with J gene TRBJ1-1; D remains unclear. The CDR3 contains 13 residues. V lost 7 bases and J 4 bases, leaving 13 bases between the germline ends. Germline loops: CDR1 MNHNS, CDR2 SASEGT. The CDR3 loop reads CASTLTGATEAFF. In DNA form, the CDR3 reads TGTGCCAGCACCCTGACTGGCGCCACTGAAGCTTTCTTT.

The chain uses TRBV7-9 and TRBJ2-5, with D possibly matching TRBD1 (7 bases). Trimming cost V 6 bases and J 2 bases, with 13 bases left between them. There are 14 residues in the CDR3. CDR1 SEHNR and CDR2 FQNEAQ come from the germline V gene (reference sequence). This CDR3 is CASRSGGNQETQYF. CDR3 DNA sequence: TGTGCCAGCAGGTCAGGGGGGAATCAAGAGACCCAGTACTTC.

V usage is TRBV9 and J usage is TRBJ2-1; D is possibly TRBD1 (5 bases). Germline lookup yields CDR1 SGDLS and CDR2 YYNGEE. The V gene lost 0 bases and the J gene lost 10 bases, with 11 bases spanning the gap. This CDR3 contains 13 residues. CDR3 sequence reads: CASSVGGWTEQFF. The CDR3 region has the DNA TGTGCCAGCAGCGTAGGTGGTTGGACAGAGCAGTTCTTC.

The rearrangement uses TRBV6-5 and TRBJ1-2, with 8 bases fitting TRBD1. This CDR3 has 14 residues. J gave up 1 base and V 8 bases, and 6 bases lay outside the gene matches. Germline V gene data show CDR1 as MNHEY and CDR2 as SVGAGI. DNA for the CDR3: TGTGCCAGCCAAACCGACAGGGGTAACTATGGCTACACCTTC. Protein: CASQTDRGNYGYTF.

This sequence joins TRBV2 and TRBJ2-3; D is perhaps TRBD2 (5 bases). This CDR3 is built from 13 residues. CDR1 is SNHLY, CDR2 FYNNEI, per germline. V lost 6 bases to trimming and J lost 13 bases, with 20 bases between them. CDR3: CASREDTQYCEYF. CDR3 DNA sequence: TGTGCCAGCAGGGAGGATACGCAGTATTGCGAGTATTTT.

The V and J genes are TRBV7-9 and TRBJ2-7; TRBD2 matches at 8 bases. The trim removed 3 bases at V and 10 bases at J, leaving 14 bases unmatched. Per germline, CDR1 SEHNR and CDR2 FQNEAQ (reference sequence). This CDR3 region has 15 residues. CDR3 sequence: CASSFYGGRSHHQYF. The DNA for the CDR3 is TGTGCCAGCAGCTTCTACGGCGGGAGGAGCCATCATCAGTACTTC.

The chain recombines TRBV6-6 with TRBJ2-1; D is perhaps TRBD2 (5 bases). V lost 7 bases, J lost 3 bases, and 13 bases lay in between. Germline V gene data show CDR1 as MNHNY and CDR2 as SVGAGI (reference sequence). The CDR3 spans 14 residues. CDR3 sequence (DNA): TGTGCCAGCATGACGAGGGATCGCTACAATGAGCAGTTCTTC. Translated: CASMTRDRYNEQFF.

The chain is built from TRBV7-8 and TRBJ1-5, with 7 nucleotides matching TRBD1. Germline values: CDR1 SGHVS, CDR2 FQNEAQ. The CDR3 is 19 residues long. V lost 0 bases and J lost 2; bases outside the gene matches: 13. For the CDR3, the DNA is TGTGCCAGCAGCTTAGCAGGGTGGGTCGACACAGGGGGCAATCAGCCCCAGCATTTT. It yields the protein CASSLAGWVDTGGNQPQHF.

The CDR3 region is CASRLDIGGELFF. The CDR3 nucleotides read TGTGCCAGCAGGTTAGACATCGGCGGGGAGCTGTTTTTT. This chain links TRBV6-1 with TRBJ2-2; D gene ambiguous. Germline assignment: CDR1 MNHNS and CDR2 SASEGT. The V end was cut by 6 bases, the J end by 7 bases, with 12 bases between. CDR3 size: 13 residues.

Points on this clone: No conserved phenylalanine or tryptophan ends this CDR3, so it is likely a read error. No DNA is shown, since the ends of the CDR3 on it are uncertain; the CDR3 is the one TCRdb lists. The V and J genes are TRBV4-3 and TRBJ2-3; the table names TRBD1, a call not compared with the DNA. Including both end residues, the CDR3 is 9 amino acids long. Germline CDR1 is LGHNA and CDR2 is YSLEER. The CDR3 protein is CVSSNTGEA.

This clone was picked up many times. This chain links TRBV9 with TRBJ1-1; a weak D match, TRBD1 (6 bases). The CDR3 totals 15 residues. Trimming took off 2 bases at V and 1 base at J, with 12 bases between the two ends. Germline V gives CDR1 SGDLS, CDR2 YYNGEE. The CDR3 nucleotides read TGTGCCAGCAGCGTCTCCAGGGGCGGGAACACTGAAGCTTTCTTT. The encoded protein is CASSVSRGGNTEAFF.

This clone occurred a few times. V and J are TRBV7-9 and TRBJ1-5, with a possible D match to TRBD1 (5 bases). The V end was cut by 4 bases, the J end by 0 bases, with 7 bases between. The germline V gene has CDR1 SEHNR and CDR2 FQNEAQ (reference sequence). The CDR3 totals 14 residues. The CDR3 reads CASSSGYSNQPQHF. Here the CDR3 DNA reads TGTGCCAGCAGCTCAGGGTATAGCAATCAGCCCCAGCATTTT.

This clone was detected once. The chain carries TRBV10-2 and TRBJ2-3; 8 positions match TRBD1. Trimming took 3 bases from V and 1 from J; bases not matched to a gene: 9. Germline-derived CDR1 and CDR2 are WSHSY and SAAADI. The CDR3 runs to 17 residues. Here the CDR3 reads CASSESLDRAGTDTQYF. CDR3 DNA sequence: TGCGCCAGCAGTGAATCTTTGGACAGGGCGGGCACAGATACGCAGTATTTT.

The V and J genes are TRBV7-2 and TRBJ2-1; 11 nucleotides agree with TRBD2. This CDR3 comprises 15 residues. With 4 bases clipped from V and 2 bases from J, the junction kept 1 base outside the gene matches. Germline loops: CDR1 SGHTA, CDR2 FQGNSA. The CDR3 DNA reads TGTGCCAGCAGCTATAGCGGGGGGGCCTACAATGAGCAGTTCTTC. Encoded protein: CASSYSGGAYNEQFF.

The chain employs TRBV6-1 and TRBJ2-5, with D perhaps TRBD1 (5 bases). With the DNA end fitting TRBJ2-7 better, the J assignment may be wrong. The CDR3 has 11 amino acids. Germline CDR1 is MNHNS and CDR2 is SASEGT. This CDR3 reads CASRQDPEQYF. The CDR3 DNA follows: TGTGCCAGCAGACAGGATCCCGAGCAGTACTTC.

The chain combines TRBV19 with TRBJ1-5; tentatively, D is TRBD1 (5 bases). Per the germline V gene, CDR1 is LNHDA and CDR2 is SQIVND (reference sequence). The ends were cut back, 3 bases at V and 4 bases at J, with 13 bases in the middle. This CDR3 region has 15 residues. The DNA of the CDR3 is TGTGCCAGTAGTATGGCCCAGGGCCGGAATCAGCCCCAGCATTTT. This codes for CASSMAQGRNQPQHF.

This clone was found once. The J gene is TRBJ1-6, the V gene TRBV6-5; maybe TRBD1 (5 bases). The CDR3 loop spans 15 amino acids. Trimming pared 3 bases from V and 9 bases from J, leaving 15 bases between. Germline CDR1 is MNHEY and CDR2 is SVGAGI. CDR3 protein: CASSYFDRLSSPLHF. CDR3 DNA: TGTGCCAGCAGTTATTTCGACAGATTGTCTTCACCCCTCCACTTT.

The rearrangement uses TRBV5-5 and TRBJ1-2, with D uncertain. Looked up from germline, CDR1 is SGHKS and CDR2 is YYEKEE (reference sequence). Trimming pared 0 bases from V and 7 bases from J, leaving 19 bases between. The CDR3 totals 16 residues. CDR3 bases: TGTGCCAGCAGCTTGGCCCCGGGCATGGGAGGTGGTGGCTACACCTTC. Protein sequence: CASSLAPGMGGGGYTF.

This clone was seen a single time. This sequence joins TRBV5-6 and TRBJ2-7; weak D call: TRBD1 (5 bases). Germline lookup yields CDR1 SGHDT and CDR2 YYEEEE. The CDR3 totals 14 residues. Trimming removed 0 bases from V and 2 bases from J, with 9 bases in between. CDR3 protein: CASSLEGQTYEQYF. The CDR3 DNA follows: TGTGCCAGCAGCTTGGAGGGGCAGACCTACGAGCAGTACTTC.

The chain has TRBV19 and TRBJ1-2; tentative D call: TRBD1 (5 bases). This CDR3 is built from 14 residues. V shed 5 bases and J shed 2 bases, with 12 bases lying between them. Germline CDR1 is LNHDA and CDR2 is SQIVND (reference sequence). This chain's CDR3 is CASSDGGTNYGYTF. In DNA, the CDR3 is TGTGCCAGTAGTGATGGCGGGACGAACTATGGCTACACCTTC.